This TCR beta chain stems from a study of blood T cell repertoires in COVID-19. Turning to the study itself: Italy, Spain and the United States were the sources of the convalescent and acute COVID-19 samples.

This clone was detected a few times. The CDR3 runs 16 residues. Deletions cut 4 bases from V and 0 bases from J, with 13 bases between. Germline CDR1 and CDR2: LGHDT and YNNKEL (reference sequence). In the authors' methods: Reference gene primer amplification gave estimated nucleated cell counts. Assay: immunoSEQ multiplex PCR; the TCRdb copy retains only in-frame clones and omits some. The V and J calls and clone size come from that table; D and trimming were worked out from the DNA. The sample contains a few hundred thousand clones, 75% to 90% of which appear only once. The clonotype was recovered from a man aged 30 to 45 with acute or convalescent COVID-19. V gene TRBV3-1 (or the pseudogene TRBV3-2) combines with J gene TRBJ2-4, with a tentative D call TRBD1 (6 bases). Specimen: peripheral blood. The CDR3 nucleotides are TGTGCCAGCAGCCCCCTCCAGGGGCTAGCCAAAAACATTCAGTACTTC. Translated, it gives CASSPLQGLAKNIQYF.